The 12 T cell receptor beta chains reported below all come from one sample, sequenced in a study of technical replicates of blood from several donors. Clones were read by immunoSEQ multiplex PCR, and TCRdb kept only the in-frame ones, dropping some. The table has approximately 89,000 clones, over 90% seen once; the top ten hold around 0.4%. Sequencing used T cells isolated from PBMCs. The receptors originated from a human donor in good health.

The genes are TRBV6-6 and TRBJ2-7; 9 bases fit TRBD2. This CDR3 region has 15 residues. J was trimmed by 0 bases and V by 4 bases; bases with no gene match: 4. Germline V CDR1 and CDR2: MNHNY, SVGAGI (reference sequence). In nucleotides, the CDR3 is TGTGCCAGCAGTTGGGAGCGGGAGGCCTCCTACGAGCAGTACTTC. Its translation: CASSWEREASYEQYF.

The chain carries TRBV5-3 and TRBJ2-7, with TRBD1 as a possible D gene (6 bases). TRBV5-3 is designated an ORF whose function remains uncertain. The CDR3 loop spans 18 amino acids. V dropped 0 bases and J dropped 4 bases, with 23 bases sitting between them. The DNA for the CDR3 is TGTGCCAGAAGCTTGGGGGGGCGCTTGTACCGAGTTCGGTACGAGCAGTACTTC. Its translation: CARSLGGRLYRVRYEQYF.

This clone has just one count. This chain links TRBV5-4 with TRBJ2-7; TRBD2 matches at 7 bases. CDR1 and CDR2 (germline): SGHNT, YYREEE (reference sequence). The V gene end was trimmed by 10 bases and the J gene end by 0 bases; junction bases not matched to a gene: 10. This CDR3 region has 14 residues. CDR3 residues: CAGSGTTSSYEQYF. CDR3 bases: TGTGCCGGATCCGGGACTACAAGCTCCTACGAGCAGTACTTC.

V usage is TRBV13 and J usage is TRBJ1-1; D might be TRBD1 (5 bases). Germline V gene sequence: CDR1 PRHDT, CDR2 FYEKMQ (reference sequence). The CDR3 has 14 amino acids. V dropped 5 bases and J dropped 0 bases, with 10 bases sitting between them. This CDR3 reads CASSMGLMNTEAFF. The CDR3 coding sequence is TGTGCCAGCAGCATGGGACTAATGAACACTGAAGCTTTCTTT.

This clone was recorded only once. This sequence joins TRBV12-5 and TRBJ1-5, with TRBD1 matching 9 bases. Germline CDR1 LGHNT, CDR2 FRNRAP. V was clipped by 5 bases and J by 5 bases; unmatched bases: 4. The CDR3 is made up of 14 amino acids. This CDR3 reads CASGAGQGHQPQHF. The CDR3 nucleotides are TGTGCTAGTGGTGCGGGACAGGGCCATCAGCCCCAGCATTTT.

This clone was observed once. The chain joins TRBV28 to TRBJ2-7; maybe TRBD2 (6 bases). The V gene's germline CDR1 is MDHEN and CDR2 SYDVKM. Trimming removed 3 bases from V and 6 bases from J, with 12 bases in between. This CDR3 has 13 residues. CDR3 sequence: CASSLAQGGEQYF. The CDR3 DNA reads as TGTGCCAGCAGTTTGGCTCAGGGAGGCGAGCAGTACTTC.

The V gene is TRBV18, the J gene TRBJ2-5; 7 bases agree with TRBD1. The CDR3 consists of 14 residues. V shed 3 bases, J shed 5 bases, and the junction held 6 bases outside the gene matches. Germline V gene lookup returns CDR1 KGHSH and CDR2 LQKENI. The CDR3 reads CASSPRQGTETQYF. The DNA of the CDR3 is TGTGCCAGCTCACCTAGACAGGGTACCGAGACCCAGTACTTC.

CDR3 DNA: TGCAGCGTTGAGTGGGGGACTAGCGGGGAGCAGTTCTTC. It codes for CSVEWGTSGEQFF. This chain joins TRBV29-1 and TRBJ2-1; 12 positions match TRBD2. The trim removed 3 bases at V and 10 bases at J, leaving 4 bases unmatched. The CDR3 length is 13 residues. Germline CDR1 SQVTM, CDR2 ANQGSEA.

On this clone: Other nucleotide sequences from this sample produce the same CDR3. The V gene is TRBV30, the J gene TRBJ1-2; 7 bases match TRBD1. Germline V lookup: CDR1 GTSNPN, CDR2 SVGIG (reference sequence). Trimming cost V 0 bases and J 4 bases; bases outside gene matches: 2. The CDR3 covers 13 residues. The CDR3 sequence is CAWSVGQSYGYTF. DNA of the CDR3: TGTGCCTGGAGTGTGGGACAGTCCTATGGCTACACCTTC.

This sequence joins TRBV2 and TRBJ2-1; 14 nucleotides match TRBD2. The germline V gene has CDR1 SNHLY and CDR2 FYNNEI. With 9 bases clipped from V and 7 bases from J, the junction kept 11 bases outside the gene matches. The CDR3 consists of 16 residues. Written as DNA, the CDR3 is TGTGCCAGGCCGGGACTAGCGGGAGTGGGAGGTAATGAGCAGTTCTTC. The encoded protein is CARPGLAGVGGNEQFF.

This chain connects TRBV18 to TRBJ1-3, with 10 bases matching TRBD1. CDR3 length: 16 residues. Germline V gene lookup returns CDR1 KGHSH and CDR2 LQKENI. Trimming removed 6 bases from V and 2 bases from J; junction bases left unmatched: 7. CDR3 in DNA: TGTGCCAGCTCCCGATGGGACAGGGGCACTGGAAACACCATATATTTT. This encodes CASSRWDRGTGNTIYF.

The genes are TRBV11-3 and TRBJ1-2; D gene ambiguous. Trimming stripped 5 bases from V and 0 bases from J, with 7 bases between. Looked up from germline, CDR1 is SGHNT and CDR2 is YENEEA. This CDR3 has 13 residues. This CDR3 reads CASSTSANYGYTF. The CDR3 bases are TGTGCCAGCAGCACGTCAGCTAACTATGGCTACACCTTC.